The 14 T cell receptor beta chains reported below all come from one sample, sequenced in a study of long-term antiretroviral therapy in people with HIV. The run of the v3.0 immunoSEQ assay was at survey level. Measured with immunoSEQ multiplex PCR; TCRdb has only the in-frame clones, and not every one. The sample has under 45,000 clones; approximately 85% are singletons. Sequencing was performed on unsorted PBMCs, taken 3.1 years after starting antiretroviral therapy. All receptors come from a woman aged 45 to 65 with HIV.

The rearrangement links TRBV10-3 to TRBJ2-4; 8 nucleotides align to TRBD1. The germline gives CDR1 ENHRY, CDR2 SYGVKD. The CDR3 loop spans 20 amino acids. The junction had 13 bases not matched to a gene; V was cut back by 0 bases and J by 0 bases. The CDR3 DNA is TGTGCCATCAGTGAGTCAGAAACAGGGGGTTTCAATCTAGCCAAAAACATTCAGTACTTC. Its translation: CAISESETGGFNLAKNIQYF.

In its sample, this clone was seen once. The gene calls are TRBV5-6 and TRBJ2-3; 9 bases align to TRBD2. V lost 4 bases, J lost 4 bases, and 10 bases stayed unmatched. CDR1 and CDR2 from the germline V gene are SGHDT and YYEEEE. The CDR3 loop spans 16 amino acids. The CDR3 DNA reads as TGTGCCAGCAGCCCTGAGCGGGGGGTTTCTGCAGATACGCAGTATTTT. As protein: CASSPERGVSADTQYF.

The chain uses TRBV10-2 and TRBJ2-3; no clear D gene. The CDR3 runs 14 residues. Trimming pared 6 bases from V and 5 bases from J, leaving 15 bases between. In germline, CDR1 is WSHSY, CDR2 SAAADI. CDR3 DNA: TGCGCCAGCAGACTTCAGAGTCTTAAAGATACGCAGTATTTT. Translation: CASRLQSLKDTQYF.

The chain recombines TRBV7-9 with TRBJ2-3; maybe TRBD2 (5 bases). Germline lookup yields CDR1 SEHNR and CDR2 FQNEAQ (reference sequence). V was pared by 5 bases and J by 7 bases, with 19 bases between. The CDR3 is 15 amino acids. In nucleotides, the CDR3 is TGTGCCAGCAGCCCCCGCGGGCGTTCGAGCAATACGCAGTATTTT. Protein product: CASSPRGRSSNTQYF. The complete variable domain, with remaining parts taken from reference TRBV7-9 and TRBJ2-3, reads DTGVSQNPRHKITKRGQNVTFRCDPISEHNRLYWYRQTLGQGPEFLTYFQNEAQLEKSRLLSDRFSAERPKGSFSTLEIQRTEQGDSAMYLCASSPRGRSSNTQYFGPGTRLTVL.

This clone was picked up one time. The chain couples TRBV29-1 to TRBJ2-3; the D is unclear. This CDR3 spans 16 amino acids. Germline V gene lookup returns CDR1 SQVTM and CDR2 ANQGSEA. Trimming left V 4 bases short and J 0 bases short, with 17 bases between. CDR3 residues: CSVGDGVFFSTDTQYF. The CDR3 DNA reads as TGCAGCGTTGGAGACGGCGTGTTCTTTAGCACAGATACGCAGTATTTT.

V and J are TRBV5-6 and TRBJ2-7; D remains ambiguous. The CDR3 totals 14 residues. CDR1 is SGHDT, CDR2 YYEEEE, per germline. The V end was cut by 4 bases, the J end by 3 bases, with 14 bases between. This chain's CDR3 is CASSPGIPGYEQYF. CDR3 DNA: TGTGCCAGCAGCCCTGGGATTCCGGGCTACGAGCAGTACTTC.

The CDR3 region is CASSPGQGSANYGYTF. The CDR3 DNA is TGTGCCAGCAGCCCGGGACAGGGATCAGCTAACTATGGCTACACCTTC. The genes are TRBV5-5 and TRBJ1-2, with 9 bases that match TRBD1. V gave up 4 bases and J gave up 0 bases; unmatched junction bases: 7. CDR3 length equals 16 residues. In germline, CDR1 is SGHKS, CDR2 YYEKEE (reference sequence).

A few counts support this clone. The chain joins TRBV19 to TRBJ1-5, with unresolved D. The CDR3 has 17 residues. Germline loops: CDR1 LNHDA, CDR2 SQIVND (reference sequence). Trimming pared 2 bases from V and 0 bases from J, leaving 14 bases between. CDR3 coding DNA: TGTGCCAGTAGTATAAAGATAGACACTTATAGCAATCAGCCCCAGCATTTT. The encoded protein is CASSIKIDTYSNQPQHF.

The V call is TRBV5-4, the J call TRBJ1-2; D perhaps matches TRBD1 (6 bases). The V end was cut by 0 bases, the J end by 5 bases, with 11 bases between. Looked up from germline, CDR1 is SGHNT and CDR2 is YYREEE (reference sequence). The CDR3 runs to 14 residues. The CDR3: CASSLAGQSYGYTF. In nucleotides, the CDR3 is TGTGCCAGCAGCTTGGCCGGACAGTCTTATGGCTACACCTTC.

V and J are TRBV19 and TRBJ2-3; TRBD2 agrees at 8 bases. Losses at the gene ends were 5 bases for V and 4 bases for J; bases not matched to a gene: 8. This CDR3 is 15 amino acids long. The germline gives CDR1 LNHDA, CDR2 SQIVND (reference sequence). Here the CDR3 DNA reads TGTGCCAGTAGTGTCGGTGGACTAGCTGCAGATACGCAGTATTTT. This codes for CASSVGGLAADTQYF.

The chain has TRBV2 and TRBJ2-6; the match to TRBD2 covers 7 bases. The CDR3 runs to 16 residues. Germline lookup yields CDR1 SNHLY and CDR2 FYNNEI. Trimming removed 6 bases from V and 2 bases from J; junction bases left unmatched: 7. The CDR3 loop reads CASSPKGGPGANVLTF. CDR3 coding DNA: TGTGCCAGCAGCCCGAAGGGAGGGCCTGGGGCCAACGTCCTGACTTTC.

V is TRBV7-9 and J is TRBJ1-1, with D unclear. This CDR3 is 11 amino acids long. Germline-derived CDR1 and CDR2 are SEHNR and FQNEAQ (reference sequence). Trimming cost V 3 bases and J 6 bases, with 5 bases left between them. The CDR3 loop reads CASSLFSEAFF. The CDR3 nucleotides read TGTGCCAGCAGCTTGTTCTCTGAAGCTTTCTTT. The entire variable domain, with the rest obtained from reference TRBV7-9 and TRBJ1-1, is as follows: DTGVSQNPRHKITKRGQNVTFRCDPISEHNRLYWYRQTLGQGPEFLTYFQNEAQLEKSRLLSDRFSAERPKGSFSTLEIQRTEQGDSAMYLCASSLFSEAFFGQGTRLTVV.

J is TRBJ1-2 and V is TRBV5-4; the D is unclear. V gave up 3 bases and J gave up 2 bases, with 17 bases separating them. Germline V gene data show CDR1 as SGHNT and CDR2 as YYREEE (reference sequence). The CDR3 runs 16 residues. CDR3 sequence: CASSSWERAGNYGYTF. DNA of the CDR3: TGTGCCAGCAGCTCCTGGGAGCGCGCGGGCAACTATGGCTACACCTTC.

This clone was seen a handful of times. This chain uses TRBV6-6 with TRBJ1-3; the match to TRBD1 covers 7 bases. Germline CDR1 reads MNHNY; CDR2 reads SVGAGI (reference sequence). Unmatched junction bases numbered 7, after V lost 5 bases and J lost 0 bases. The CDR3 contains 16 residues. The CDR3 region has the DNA TGTGCCAGCAGTCGAACGTCAGGGGGCTCTGGAAACACCATATATTTT. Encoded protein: CASSRTSGGSGNTIYF.